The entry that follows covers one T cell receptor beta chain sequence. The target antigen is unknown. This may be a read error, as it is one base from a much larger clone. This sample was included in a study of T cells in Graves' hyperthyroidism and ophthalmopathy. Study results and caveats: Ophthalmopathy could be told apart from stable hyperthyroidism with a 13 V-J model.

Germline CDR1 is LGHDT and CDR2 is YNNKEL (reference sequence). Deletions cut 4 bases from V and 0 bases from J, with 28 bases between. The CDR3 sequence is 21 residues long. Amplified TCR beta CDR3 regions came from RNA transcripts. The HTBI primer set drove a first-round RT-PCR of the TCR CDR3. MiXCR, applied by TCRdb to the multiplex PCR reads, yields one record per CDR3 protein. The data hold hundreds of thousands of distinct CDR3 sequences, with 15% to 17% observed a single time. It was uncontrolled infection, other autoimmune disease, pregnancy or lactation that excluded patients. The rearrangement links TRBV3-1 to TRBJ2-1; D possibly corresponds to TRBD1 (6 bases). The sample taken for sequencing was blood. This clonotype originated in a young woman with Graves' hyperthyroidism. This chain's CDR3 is CASSPKGSSSRGWSSYNEQFF. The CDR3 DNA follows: TGTGCCAGCAGCCCTAAGGGGTCGTCTAGCAGGGGCTGGAGCTCCTACAATGAGCAGTTCTTC.